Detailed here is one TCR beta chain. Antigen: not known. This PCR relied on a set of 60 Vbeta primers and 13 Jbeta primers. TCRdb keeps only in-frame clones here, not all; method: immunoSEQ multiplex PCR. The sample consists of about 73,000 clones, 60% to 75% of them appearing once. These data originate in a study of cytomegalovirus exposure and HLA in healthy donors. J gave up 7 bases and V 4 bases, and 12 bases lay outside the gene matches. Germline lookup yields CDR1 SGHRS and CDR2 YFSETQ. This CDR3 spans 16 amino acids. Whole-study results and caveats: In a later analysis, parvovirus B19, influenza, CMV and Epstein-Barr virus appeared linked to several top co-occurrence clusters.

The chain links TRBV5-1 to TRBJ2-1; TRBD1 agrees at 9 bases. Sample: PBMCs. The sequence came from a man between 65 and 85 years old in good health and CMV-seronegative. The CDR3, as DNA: TGCGCCAGCAGCAGACGAGGCGGACAGGGGTGGAATGAGCAGTTCTTC. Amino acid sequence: CASSRRGGQGWNEQFF.